This T cell receptor beta chain was sequenced in a study of blood T cell repertoires in COVID-19. Study-wide context: COVID-19 samples collected from the United States, Italy and Spain covered acute and convalescent phases. PBMCs, B-cell-depleted T cells, or T cells were the source of the cDNA or gDNA that made up the material.

This CDR3 has 14 amino acids. V was pared by 9 bases and J by 4 bases, with 7 bases of the junction left unmatched. The germline CDR1 and CDR2 sequences are WSHSY and SAAADI. Source study methods: Quantification of nucleated cells was approximated via reference gene primer amplification. Generated by immunoSEQ multiplex PCR, the TCRdb table keeps only in-frame clones and is missing some. V and J calls and clone size are copied from that table; D and trimming were computed from the DNA. This sample has tens of thousands of clones, with roughly 73% found just once. This receptor was taken from a human donor in a cohort sampled during active COVID-19. Sequenced: peripheral blood. V gene TRBV10-2 combines with J gene TRBJ2-1; 9 nucleotides align to TRBD2. The chain's CDR3 is CASCRTSAYNEQFF. CDR3 bases: TGCGCCAGTTGCAGGACTAGCGCATACAATGAGCAGTTCTTC.